This T cell receptor beta chain comes out of a study of T cells expressing NK-cell markers. There are 14 residues in the CDR3. Germline lookup yields CDR1 KGHSH and CDR2 LQKENI. TCRdb reworked the 5' RACE reads into one entry per CDR3 protein, no DNA. The sample includes about half a million distinct CDR3 sequences. The gene calls are TRBV18 and TRBJ1-5; TCRdb returns TRBD1, unconfirmable since there is no DNA. The sample consisted of blood T cells: a sorted CD56 or NKG2C T cell subset, CD4+ or CD8+ T cells, or bulk PBMC T cells (not recorded which). The TCR sequence derives from a woman aged 45-59 years in good health. CDR3 residues: CASSPGQGREPQHF.